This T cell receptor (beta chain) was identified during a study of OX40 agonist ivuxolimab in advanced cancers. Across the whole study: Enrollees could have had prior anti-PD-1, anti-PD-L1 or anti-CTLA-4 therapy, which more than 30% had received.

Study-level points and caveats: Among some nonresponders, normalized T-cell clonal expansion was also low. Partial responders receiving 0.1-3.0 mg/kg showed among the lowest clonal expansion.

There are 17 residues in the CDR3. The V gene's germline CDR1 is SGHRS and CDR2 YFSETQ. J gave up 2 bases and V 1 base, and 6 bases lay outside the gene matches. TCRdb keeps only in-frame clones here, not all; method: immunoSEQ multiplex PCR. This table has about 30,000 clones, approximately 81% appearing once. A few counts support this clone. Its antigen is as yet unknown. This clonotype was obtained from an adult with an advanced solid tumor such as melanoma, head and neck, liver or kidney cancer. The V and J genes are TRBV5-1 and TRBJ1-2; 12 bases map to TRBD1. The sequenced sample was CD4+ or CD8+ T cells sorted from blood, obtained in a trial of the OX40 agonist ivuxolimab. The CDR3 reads CASSLPGQGASNYGYTF. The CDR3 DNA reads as TGCGCCAGCAGCTTGCCGGGACAGGGGGCTTCCAACTATGGCTACACCTTC.